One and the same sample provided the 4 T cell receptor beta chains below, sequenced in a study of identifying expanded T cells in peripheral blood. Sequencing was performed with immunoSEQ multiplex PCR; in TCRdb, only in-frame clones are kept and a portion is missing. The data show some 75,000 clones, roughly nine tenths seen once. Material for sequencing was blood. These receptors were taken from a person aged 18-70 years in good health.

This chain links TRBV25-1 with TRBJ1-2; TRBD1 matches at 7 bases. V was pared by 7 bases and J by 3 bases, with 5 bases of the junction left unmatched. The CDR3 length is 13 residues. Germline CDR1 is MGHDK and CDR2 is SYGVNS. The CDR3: CASTPGQHYGYTF. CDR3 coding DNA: TGTGCCAGCACCCCGGGACAGCACTATGGCTACACCTTC.

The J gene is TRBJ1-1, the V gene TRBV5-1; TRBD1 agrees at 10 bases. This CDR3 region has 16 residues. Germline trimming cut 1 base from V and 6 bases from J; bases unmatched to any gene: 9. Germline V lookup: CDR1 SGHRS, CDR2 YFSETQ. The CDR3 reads CASSLSGQGGTAEAFF. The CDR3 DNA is TGCGCCAGCAGCTTGTCCGGACAGGGGGGAACGGCTGAAGCTTTCTTT.

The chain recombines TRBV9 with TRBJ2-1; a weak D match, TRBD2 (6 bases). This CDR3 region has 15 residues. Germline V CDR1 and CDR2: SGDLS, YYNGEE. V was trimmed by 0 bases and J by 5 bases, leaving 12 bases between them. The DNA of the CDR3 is TGTGCCAGCAGCGTAGGGGGGGAGCTACACAATGAGCAGTTCTTC. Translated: CASSVGGELHNEQFF.

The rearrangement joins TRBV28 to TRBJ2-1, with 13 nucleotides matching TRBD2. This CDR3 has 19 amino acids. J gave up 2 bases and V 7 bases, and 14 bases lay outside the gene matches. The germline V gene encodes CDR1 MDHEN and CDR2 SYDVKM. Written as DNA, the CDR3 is TGTGCCAGCACCGTTTCTTGGACTAGCGGGAGACTCCCCTACAATGAGCAGTTCTTC. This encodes CASTVSWTSGRLPYNEQFF.